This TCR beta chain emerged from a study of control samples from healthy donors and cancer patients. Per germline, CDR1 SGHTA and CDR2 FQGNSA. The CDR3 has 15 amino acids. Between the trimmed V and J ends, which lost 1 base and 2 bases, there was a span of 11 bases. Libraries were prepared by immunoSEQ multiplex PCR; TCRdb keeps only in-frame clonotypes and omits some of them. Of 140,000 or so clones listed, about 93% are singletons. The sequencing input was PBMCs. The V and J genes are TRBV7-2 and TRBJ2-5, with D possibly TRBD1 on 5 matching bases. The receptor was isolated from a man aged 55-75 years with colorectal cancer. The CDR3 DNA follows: TGTGCCAGCAGCTTAGTAGGGGCAGAGCAAGAGACCCAGTACTTC. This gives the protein CASSLVGAEQETQYF.